The clone carrying this T cell receptor (beta chain) was counted a single time. This specimen belongs to a study of blood T cell repertoires in COVID-19. About the study: Italy, Spain and the United States were the sources of the convalescent and acute COVID-19 samples.

Germline V lookup: CDR1 LNHDA, CDR2 SQIVND (reference sequence). V was cut by 6 bases and J by 4 bases, with 13 bases left in between. The CDR3 is made up of 14 amino acids. Per the authors' pipeline: Estimated nucleated cell counts came from reference gene primer amplification. Repertoires were generated with immunoSEQ multiplex PCR, while TCRdb's copy carries only in-frame clones and drops some. The DNA gave D and trimming, while V, J and clone size come from that table. Of about 120,000 clones in the sample, over 70% were seen once. Sequencing input: peripheral blood. The receptor's source is a woman in her 70s with acute or convalescent COVID-19. This chain uses TRBV19 with TRBJ2-1, with D possibly TRBD2 on 5 matching bases. The CDR3 sequence: CASRPGVGYNEQFF. CDR3 in DNA: TGTGCCAGTAGGCCCGGGGTGGGGTACAATGAGCAGTTCTTC.